This is a list of T cell receptor beta chains from one sample in a study of T cell changes during pregnancy in multiple sclerosis. Assay: immunoSEQ multiplex PCR; the TCRdb copy retains only in-frame clones and omits some. The data show about 86,000 clones, with less than 95% seen just once and around 1.8% held by the top ten. This sample comprised peripheral blood, obtained in the first trimester of pregnancy. These receptors were collected from a female donor in good health, enrolled as a control in a pregnancy study. Each CDR3 is given with its conserved first and last residue. A D gene is named only where the DNA matches it firmly. Rows may omit the clone size; those that give it use once, few, many or a size class.

TRBV5-8	TRBJ2-1	few	TRBD1	CASSPPGQGFIHFF	TGTGCCAGCAGTCCCCCGGGACAGGGTTTTATTCATTTCTTC
TRBV19	TRBJ1-4	NA	NA	CASRRGTTNEKLFF	TGTGCCAGTAGGAGGGGGACAACTAATGAAAAACTGTTTTTT
TRBV2	TRBJ1-2	NA	TRBD1	CASRDREVDGYTF	TGTGCCAGCAGGGACAGGGAAGTGGATGGCTACACCTTC
TRBV28	TRBJ1-4	NA	NA	CASSLGGPVEKLFF	TGTGCCAGCAGTTTAGGAGGGCCGGTAGAAAAACTGTTTTTT
TRBV11-1	TRBJ2-1	NA	NA	CASSLQGGEQFF	TGTGCCAGCAGCCTACAGGGTGGTGAGCAGTTCTTC
TRBV27	TRBJ1-6	NA	NA	CASSLAGSYNSPLHF	TGTGCCAGCAGCTTGGCGGGATCCTATAATTCACCCCTCCACTTT
TRBV6-1	TRBJ2-1	NA	NA	CASSEAGLYNEQFF	TGTGCCAGCAGTGAAGCCGGTCTCTACAATGAGCAGTTCTTC
TRBV7-8	TRBJ1-2	NA	TRBD1	CASSRDRGYGYTF	TGTGCCAGCAGCCGTGACAGGGGCTATGGCTACACCTTC
TRBV10-3	TRBJ1-2	few	TRBD1	CAIRRDRGYTF	TGTGCCATCAGACGGGACAGGGGCTACACCTTC
TRBV7-2	TRBJ2-7	NA	TRBD2	CASSLGLAGAEQYF	TGTGCCAGCAGCTTAGGACTAGCGGGGGCCGAGCAGTACTTC
TRBV27	TRBJ2-2	NA	NA	CASSLTRAGELFF	TGTGCCAGCAGTTTGACCAGGGCCGGGGAGCTGTTTTTT
TRBV10-3	TRBJ1-6	NA	TRBD1	CAISAQGENNSPLHF	TGTGCCATCAGTGCTCAGGGGGAGAATAATTCACCCCTCCACTTT
TRBV4-2	TRBJ1-1	NA	TRBD1	CASSQWTGFVTEAFF	TGTGCCAGCAGCCAATGGACAGGGTTTGTCACTGAAGCTTTCTTT
TRBV5-1	TRBJ2-7	NA	NA	CASSPGAGSYEQYF	TGCGCCAGCAGCCCCGGGGCGGGATCCTACGAGCAGTACTTC
TRBV9	TRBJ2-5	NA	NA	CASSVKVDSLQETQYF	TGTGCCAGCAGCGTCAAGGTCGACAGCCTGCAAGAGACCCAGTACTTC
TRBV6-1	TRBJ1-2	NA	NA	CASSESPQGLNYGYTF	TGTGCCAGCAGTGAATCCCCACAGGGCCTAAACTATGGCTACACCTTC
TRBV15	TRBJ2-1	NA	TRBD2	CATSRNSGGGYNEQFF	TGTGCCACCAGCAGAAATAGCGGGGGGGGTTACAATGAGCAGTTCTTC
TRBV5-1	TRBJ2-7	NA	NA	CASSQGGPLSYEQYF	TGCGCCAGCAGTCAGGGCGGCCCCCTCTCCTACGAGCAGTACTTC
TRBV5-1	TRBJ1-1	NA	NA	CASSLSADSTEAFF	TGCGCCAGCAGCTTGAGTGCCGACAGCACTGAAGCTTTCTTT
TRBV7-8	TRBJ1-5	NA	TRBD1	CASSSHGQENQPQHF	TGTGCCAGCAGCTCCCATGGACAGGAGAATCAGCCCCAGCATTTT
TRBV5-5	TRBJ1-1	NA	NA	CASSLGRGTEAFF	TGTGCCAGCAGCTTGGGGCGGGGCACTGAAGCTTTCTTT
TRBV19	TRBJ1-2	NA	NA	CASSLIQGLSSNYGYTF	TGTGCCAGTAGCCTCATCCAGGGGTTGAGTTCTAACTATGGCTACACCTTC
TRBV6-4	TRBJ1-5	few	NA	CASSEGARQPQHF	TGTGCCAGCAGTGAAGGGGCGCGGCAGCCCCAGCATTTT
TRBV7-3	TRBJ2-7	NA	TRBD2	CASSLQAGSEQYF	TGTGCCAGCAGCTTACAAGCGGGGAGCGAGCAGTACTTC
TRBV4-1	TRBJ2-7	NA	NA	CASSQEESGINSYEQYF	TGCGCCAGCAGCCAAGAAGAATCAGGGATCAACTCCTACGAGCAGTACTTC
TRBV27	TRBJ2-7	NA	NA	CASSLAGSFDEQYF	TGTGCCAGCAGTTTAGCGGGGAGTTTCGACGAGCAGTACTTC
TRBV19	TRBJ2-2	few	NA	CASKSSPNTGELFF	TGTGCCAGTAAAAGCTCCCCGAACACCGGGGAGCTGTTTTTT
TRBV14	TRBJ1-2	once	NA	CASSQESWFGYTF	TGTGCCAGCAGCCAAGAGAGCTGGTTTGGCTACACCTTC
TRBV28	TRBJ1-1	NA	NA	CASRPHRNTEAFF	TGTGCCAGCAGACCGCACAGGAATACTGAAGCTTTCTTT